The clone carrying this T cell receptor beta chain appeared a few times. Antigen unknown. One entry per CDR3 protein, called by TCRdb with MiXCR from the RT-PCR reads. The sample shows about 780,000 distinct CDR3 sequences, roughly 20% of them seen only once. Germline V lookup: CDR1 SGHTA, CDR2 FQGNSA. The CDR3 contains 14 residues. V lost 5 bases, J lost 5 bases, and 13 bases lay in between. The sample originates from a study of response to subunit inactivated influenza vaccine. Study findings and constraints: Each seasonal flu vaccination may recruit only limited new T cells, authors suggested.

This clonotype originated in a man aged 45-65 years who received an inactivated influenza vaccine. V and J are TRBV7-2 and TRBJ2-1; no firm D call. Specimen: PBMCs from blood, collected 5 to 6 days after vaccination. This chain's CDR3 is CASSTAPRNNEQFF. The CDR3 DNA reads as TGTGCCAGCAGCACCGCCCCACGGAACAATGAGCAGTTCTTC.